This is a list of T cell receptor beta chains from one sample in a study of human T cells and chemical hapten exposure. TCRdb independently ran MiXCR on the RACE reads; one entry per CDR3 protein. The table includes nearly 55,000 distinct CDR3 sequences, around 9.4% detected once. Specimen: whole blood, collected in connection with sensitization to the hapten diphenylcyclopropenone (DPC). The receptors derive from a woman between 50 and 59 years old with alopecia areata. Some clones in this sample may be carry-over from other donors' samples. The CDR3 runs from the conserved cysteine through the conserved F or W. A D gene is named only where the DNA matches it firmly. Rows give clone size only sometimes, using once, few, many, or a class for an expanded clone.

J gene: TRBJ2-5; V gene: TRBV7-2; D gene: .; clone size: .; CDR3 DNA: TGTGCCAGCAGCTTAGTTCTGGGGCTGGAGACCCAGTACTTC; CDR3 protein: CASSLVLGLETQYF
J gene: TRBJ2-7; V gene: TRBV5-5; D gene: .; clone size: few; CDR3 DNA: TGTGCCAGCATCCTGAGGGTAGCAGCCTACGAGCAGTACTTC; CDR3 protein: CASILRVAAYEQYF
J gene: TRBJ1-5; V gene: TRBV7-9; D gene: TRBD1; clone size: many; CDR3 DNA: TGTGCCAGCAGCGGGACAGATAGCAATCAGCCCCAGCATTTT; CDR3 protein: CASSGTDSNQPQHF
J gene: TRBJ2-6; V gene: TRBV25-1; D gene: .; clone size: few; CDR3 DNA: TGTGCCAGCAGCAAGGACACCACCTCTGGGGCCAACGTCCTGACTTTC; CDR3 protein: CASSKDTTSGANVLTF
J gene: TRBJ1-1; V gene: TRBV5-6; D gene: .; clone size: many; CDR3 DNA: TGTGCCAGCAGCCTCCGACTCTCACAGGGGAACACTGAAGCTTTCTTT; CDR3 protein: CASSLRLSQGNTEAFF
J gene: TRBJ2-5; V gene: TRBV5-1; D gene: .; clone size: .; CDR3 DNA: TGCGCCAGCAGCAAGACAGTGCAAGAGACCCAGTACTTC; CDR3 protein: CASSKTVQETQYF
J gene: TRBJ2-3; V gene: TRBV7-9; D gene: .; clone size: few; CDR3 DNA: TGTGCCAGCAGCCCCCCAGGCGGGGTAGATACGCAGTATTTT; CDR3 protein: CASSPPGGVDTQYF
J gene: TRBJ1-2; V gene: TRBV29-1; D gene: TRBD1; clone size: many; CDR3 DNA: TGCAGCGTTACGACAGGGGGTGGCTACACCTTC; CDR3 protein: CSVTTGGGYTF
J gene: TRBJ2-7; V gene: TRBV5-1; D gene: TRBD2; clone size: .; CDR3 DNA: TGCGCCAGCAGCCCGGCCGGGACTAACTACGAGCAGTACTTC; CDR3 protein: CASSPAGTNYEQYF
J gene: TRBJ2-2; V gene: TRBV7-8; D gene: .; clone size: .; CDR3 DNA: TGTGCCAGCAGCTTAGGCTCTAGTGCCGGGGAGCTGTTTTTT; CDR3 protein: CASSLGSSAGELFF
J gene: TRBJ1-1; V gene: TRBV7-2; D gene: TRBD1; clone size: many; CDR3 DNA: TGTGCCAGCAGCTTAGGGGGACAGGGCACTGAAGCTTTCTTT; CDR3 protein: CASSLGGQGTEAFF
J gene: TRBJ2-7; V gene: TRBV28; D gene: .; clone size: .; CDR3 DNA: TGTGCCAGCAACTCTGGGACGTACTACGAGCAGTACTTC; CDR3 protein: CASNSGTYYEQYF
J gene: TRBJ1-1; V gene: TRBV9; D gene: TRBD1; clone size: many; CDR3 DNA: TGTGCCAGCAGCCCGATCGACAGGGCGGGCTCTGAAGCTTTCTTT; CDR3 protein: CASSPIDRAGSEAFF
J gene: TRBJ1-2; V gene: TRBV12-3/TRBV12-4; D gene: .; clone size: many; CDR3 DNA: TGTGCCAGCAGTTTAATTAGCGCCTATGGCTACACCTTC; CDR3 protein: CASSLISAYGYTF
J gene: TRBJ1-1; V gene: TRBV25-1; D gene: TRBD1; clone size: few; CDR3 DNA: TGTGCCAGCAGTGCCCGACAGGGTGTCGACACTGAAGCTTTCTTT; CDR3 protein: CASSARQGVDTEAFF
J gene: TRBJ1-4; V gene: TRBV28; D gene: .; clone size: few; CDR3 DNA: TGTGCCAGCAGTTTAAACCCGAGGAGTTCTAATGAAAAACTGTTTTTT; CDR3 protein: CASSLNPRSSNEKLFF
J gene: TRBJ2-7; V gene: TRBV12-3/TRBV12-4; D gene: .; clone size: .; CDR3 DNA: TGTGCCAGCAGTTTCCACTACGAGCAGTACTTC; CDR3 protein: CASSFHYEQYF
J gene: TRBJ2-3; V gene: TRBV18; D gene: .; clone size: many; CDR3 DNA: TGTGCCAGCTCACCGTCCGCAGATACGCAGTATTTT; CDR3 protein: CASSPSADTQYF